This TCR beta chain was observed in a study of cytomegalovirus exposure and HLA in healthy donors. General observations from the study: The classifier, whose performance was assessed in both the original and validation cohorts, reportedly diagnosed cytomegalovirus status with high specificity and sensitivity. Among TCR beta chains of equal frequency, HLA-associated ones were more clonally expanded in a later analysis.

This clone was seen a few times. Its antigen is not identified. This CDR3 comprises 17 residues. Donors were ostensibly healthy at sampling, although undocumented immune exposures were probable. Primers for the PCR totalled 60 Vbeta and 13 Jbeta. The protocol was immunoSEQ multiplex PCR, while the TCRdb copy is restricted to in-frame clones and leaves out a portion. The table has approximately 130,000 clones, roughly 79% seen once. The chain recombines TRBV21-1 with TRBJ1-4; TRBD1, the table's D call, lacks a check against the DNA. TRBV21-1 is a known pseudogene. Sequenced input: PBMCs. The TCR sequence derives from a man aged 30 to 45 in good health and CMV-seronegative. The chain's CDR3 is CASSKCNRGLSGEKLFF. CDR3 in DNA: TGTGCCAGCAGCAAATGTAACAGGGGGCTATCTGGAGAAAAACTGTTTTTT.